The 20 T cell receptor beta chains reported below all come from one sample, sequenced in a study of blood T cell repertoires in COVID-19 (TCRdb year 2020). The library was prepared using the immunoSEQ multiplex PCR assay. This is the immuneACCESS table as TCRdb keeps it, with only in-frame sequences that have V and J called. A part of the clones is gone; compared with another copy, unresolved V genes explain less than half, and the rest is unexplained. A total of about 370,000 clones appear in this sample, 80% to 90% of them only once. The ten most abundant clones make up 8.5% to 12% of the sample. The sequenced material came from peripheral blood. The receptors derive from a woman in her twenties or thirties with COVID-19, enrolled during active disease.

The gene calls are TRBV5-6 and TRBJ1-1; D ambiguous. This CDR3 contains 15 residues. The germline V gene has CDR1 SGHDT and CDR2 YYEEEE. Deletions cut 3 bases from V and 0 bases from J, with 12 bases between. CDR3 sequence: CASSSLSPVNTEAFF. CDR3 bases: TGTGCCAGCAGCTCATTATCCCCAGTGAACACTGAAGCTTTCTTT.

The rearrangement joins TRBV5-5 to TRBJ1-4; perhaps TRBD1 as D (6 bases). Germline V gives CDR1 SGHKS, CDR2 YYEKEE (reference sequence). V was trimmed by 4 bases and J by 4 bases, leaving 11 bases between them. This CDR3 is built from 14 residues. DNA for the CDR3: TGTGCCAGCAGCCGGGACAAGGGTAATGAAAAACTGTTTTTT. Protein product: CASSRDKGNEKLFF.

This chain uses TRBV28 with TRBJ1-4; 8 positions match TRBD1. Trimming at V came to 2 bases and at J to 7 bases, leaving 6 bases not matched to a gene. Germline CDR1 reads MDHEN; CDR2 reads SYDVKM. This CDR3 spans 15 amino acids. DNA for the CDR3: TGTGCCAGCAGTTTAATGAACAGGGGGGTTGAAAAACTGTTTTTT. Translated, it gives CASSLMNRGVEKLFF.

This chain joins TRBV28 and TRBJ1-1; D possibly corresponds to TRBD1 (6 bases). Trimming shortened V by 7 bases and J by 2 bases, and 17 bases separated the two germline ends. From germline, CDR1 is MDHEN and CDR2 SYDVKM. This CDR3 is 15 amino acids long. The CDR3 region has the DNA TGTGCCAGCACCCTTTCTCTAGGGACAAACACTGAAGCTTTCTTT. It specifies CASTLSLGTNTEAFF.

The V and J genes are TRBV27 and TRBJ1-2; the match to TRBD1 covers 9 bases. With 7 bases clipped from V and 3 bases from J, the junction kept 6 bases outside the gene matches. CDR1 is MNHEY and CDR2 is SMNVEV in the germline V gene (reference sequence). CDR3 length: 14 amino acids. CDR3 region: CASNTGGAHYGYTF. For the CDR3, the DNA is TGTGCCAGCAACACAGGGGGCGCACACTATGGCTACACCTTC.

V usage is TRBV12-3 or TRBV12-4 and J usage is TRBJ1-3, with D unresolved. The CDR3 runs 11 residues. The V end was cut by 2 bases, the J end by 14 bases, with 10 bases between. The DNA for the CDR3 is TGTGCCAGCAGTTTACTTTATCGGGTATATTTT. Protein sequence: CASSLLYRVYF.

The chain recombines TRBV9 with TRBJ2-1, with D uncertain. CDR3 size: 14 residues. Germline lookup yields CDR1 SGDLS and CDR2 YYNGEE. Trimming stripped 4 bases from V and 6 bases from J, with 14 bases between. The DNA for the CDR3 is TGTGCCAGCAGCCCCGAGATACCAGGCAATGAGCAGTTCTTC. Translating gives CASSPEIPGNEQFF.

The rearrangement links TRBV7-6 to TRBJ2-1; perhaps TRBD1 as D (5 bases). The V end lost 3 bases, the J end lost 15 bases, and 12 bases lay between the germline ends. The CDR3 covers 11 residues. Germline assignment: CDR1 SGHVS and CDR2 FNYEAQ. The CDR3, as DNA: TGTGCCAGCAGCTTGCTAGGGGCCCCGTTCTTC. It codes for CASSLLGAPFF.

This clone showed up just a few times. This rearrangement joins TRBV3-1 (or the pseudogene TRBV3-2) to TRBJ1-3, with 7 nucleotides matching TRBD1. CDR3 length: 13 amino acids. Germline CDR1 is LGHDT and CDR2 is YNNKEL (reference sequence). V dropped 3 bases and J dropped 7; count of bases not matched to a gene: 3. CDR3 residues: CASSHEGANTIYF. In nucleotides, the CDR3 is TGTGCCAGCAGCCATGAGGGGGCGAACACCATATATTTT.

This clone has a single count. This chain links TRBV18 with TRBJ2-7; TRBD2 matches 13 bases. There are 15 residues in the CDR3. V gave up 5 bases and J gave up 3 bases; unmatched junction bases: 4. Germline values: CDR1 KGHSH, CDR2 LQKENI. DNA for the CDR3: TGTGCCAGCTCAACCCGGACTAGCGGGAGCTACGAGCAGTACTTC. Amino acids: CASSTRTSGSYEQYF.

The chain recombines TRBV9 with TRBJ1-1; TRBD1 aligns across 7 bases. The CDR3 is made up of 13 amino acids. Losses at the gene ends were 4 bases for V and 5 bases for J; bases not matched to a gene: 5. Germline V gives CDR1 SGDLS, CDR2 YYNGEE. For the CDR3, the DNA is TGTGCCAGCAGCATTACAGGGGAAACTGAAGCTTTCTTT. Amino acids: CASSITGETEAFF.

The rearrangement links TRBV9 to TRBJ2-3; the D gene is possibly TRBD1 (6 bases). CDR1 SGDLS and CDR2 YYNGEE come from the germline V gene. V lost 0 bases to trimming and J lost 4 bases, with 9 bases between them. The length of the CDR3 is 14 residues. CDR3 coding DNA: TGTGCCAGCAGCGTAGCAACAGGGCCAGATACGCAGTATTTT. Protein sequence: CASSVATGPDTQYF.

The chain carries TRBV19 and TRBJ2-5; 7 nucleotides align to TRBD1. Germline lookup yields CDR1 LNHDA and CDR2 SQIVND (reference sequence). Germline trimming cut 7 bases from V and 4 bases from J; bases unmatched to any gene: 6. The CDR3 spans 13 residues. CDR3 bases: TGTGCCAGTATGAGGGGGCGAGGAGAGACCCAGTACTTC. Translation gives CASMRGRGETQYF.

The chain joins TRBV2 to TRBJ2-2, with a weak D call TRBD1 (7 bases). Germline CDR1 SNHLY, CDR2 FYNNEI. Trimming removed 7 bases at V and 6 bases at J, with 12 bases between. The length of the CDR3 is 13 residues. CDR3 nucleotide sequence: TGTGCCAGCATTGGAGGGGGCTCCGGGGAGCTGTTTTTT. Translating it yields CASIGGGSGELFF.

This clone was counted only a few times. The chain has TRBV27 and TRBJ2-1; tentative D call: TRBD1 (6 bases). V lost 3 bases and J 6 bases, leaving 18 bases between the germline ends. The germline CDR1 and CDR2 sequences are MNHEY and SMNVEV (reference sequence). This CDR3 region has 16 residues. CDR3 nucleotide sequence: TGTGCCAGCAGTTTCCTCTCCTACCACAGGGTCAATGAGCAGTTCTTC. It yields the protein CASSFLSYHRVNEQFF.

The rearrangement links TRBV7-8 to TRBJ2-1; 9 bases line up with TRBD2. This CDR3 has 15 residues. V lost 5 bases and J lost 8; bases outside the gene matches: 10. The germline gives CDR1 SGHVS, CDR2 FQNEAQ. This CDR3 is CASSGRASGNHEQFF. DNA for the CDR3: TGTGCCAGCAGCGGACGGGCTAGCGGGAACCATGAGCAGTTCTTC.

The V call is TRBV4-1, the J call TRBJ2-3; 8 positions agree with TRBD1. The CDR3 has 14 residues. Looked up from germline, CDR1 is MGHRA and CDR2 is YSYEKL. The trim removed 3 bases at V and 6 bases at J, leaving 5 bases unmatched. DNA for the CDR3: TGCGCCAGCAGCCACCGACAGGGGTCGGATACGCAGTATTTT. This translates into CASSHRQGSDTQYF.

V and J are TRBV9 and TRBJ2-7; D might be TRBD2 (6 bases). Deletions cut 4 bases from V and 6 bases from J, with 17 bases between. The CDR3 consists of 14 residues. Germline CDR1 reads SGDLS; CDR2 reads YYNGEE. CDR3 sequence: CASSPPGVLPEQYF. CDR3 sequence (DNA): TGTGCCAGCAGCCCCCCGGGGGTTCTACCCGAGCAGTACTTC.

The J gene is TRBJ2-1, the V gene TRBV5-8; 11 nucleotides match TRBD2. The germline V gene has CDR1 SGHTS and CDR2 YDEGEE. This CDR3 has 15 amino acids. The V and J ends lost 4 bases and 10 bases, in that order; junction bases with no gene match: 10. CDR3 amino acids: CASSPGLAGRGEQFF. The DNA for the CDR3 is TGTGCCAGCAGCCCCGGACTAGCGGGCCGCGGGGAGCAGTTCTTC.

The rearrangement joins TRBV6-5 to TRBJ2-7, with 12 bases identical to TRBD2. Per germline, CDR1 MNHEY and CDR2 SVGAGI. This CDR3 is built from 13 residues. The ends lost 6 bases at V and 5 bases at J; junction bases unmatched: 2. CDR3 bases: TGTGCCAGCAGCCGGACTAGCGGGAACGAGCAGTACTTC. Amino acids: CASSRTSGNEQYF.